This T cell receptor (beta chain) appears in the sequencing data of a study of cytomegalovirus exposure and HLA in healthy donors. V was trimmed by 7 bases and J by 6 bases, leaving 10 bases between them. Germline loops: CDR1 MDHEN, CDR2 SYDVKM. The CDR3 is 11 amino acids. Both 60 Vbeta primers and 13 Jbeta primers went into the PCR. The data were produced by immunoSEQ multiplex PCR, yet TCRdb's version contains in-frame clones alone and is incomplete. The sample yields approximately 88,000 clones, 80% seen once. V usage is TRBV28 and J usage is TRBJ2-7; D is perhaps TRBD1 (5 bases). The sequence came from a man aged 18 to 29 in good health and CMV-seronegative. Specimen: PBMCs. CDR3 DNA: TGTGCCAGCAACGCAGGGTTCGAGCAGTACTTC. As protein: CASNAGFEQYF. Full variable domain (rest looked up from reference TRBV28 and TRBJ2-7): DVKVTQSSRYLVKRTGEKVFLECVQDMDHENMFWYRQDPGLGLRLIYFSYDVKMKEKGDIPEGYSVSREKKERFSLILESASTNQTSMYLCASNAGFEQYFGPGTRLTVT.